This TCR beta chain came from a study of blood T cell repertoires in COVID-19. Repertoires were generated with immunoSEQ multiplex PCR, while TCRdb's copy carries only in-frame clones and drops some. The sample yields roughly 260,000 clones, 86% seen once. The junction had 5 bases not matched to a gene; V was cut back by 5 bases and J by 4 bases. The CDR3 runs 15 residues. Germline V CDR1 and CDR2: SEHNR, FQNEAQ (reference sequence). Material for sequencing was peripheral blood. The rearrangement links TRBV7-9 to TRBJ2-1; TRBD1 matches 10 bases. The origin of this receptor is a man aged 40-55 years who had recovered from COVID-19. The CDR3 is CASSQTGGIYNEQFF. CDR3 DNA sequence: TGTGCCAGCAGCCAGACAGGGGGCATATACAATGAGCAGTTCTTC.